The clone carrying this T cell receptor (beta chain) has more than one count but fewer than ten. Between the trimmed V and J ends, which lost 1 base and 0 bases, there was a span of 7 bases. The germline CDR1 and CDR2 sequences are SEHNR and FQNEAQ (reference sequence). The CDR3 contains 16 residues. This sample was included in a study of blood T cell repertoires in COVID-19. Study-wide context: T cells, B-cell-depleted T cells, or PBMCs supplied cDNA or gDNA.

TCRdb's table, derived via immunoSEQ multiplex PCR, lists solely in-frame clones and lacks some. The data show around 180,000 clones, 80% to 90% seen once. The receptor comes from a man in his 60s with acute or convalescent COVID-19. Sequencing was done on a sample of peripheral blood. The chain combines TRBV7-9 with TRBJ2-6; D unresolved. The CDR3 coding sequence is TGTGCCAGCAGCTTAGGGCCATACTCTGGGGCCAACGTCCTGACTTTC. The encoded protein is CASSLGPYSGANVLTF.